The T cell receptor (beta chain) under discussion was sequenced for a study of blood T cell repertoires in COVID-19. CDR3 length: 18 amino acids. Trimming cost V 1 base and J 1 base; bases outside gene matches: 7. Looked up from germline, CDR1 is SGHVS and CDR2 is FQNEAQ. Here immunoSEQ multiplex PCR was the method, and the copy in TCRdb shows in-frame clones only, minus some. Among about 360,000 clones listed, around 80% were seen once. This clone has only a few counts. The V call is TRBV7-8, the J call TRBJ2-7; 13 bases fit TRBD2. This clonotype was sampled from a man aged 30-40 years with active or convalescent COVID-19. Sequencing input: peripheral blood. The CDR3 here is CASSLGTSGREYSYEQYF. The CDR3 region has the DNA TGTGCCAGCAGCTTAGGCACTAGCGGGAGGGAGTATTCCTACGAGCAGTACTTC.